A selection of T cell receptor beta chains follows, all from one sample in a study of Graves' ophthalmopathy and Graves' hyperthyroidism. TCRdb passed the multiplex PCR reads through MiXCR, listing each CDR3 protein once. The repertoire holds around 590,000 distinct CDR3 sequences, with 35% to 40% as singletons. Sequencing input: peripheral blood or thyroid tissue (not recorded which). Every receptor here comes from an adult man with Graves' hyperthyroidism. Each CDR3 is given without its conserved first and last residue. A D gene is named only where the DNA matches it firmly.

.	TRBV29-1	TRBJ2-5	SVGAGVSQETQY
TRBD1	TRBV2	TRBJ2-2	ASSGQGENTGELF
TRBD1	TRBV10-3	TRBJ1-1	AISRQGTTEAF
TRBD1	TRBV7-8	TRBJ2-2	ASSNPTGTNTGELF
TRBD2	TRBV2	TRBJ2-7	ASSLGTSGRAGYEQY
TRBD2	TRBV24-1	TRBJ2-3	ATSATSGITDTQY
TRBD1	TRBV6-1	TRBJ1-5	ASSVIGRGSDQPQH
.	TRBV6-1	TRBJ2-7	ASSEGLTISYEQY
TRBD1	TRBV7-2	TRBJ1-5	ASSLSLGQGADNQPQH
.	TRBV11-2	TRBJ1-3	ASSPVTGGNTIY
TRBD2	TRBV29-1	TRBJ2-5	SVEGGTRTSVMTQY
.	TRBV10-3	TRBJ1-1	ATKGLAEAF
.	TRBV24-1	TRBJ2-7	ATSDFPGYEQY
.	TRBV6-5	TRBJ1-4	ASTSQTNEKLF
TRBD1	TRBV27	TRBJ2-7	ASKDRGYSYEQY
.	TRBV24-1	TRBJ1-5	ATSDQQGRQPQH
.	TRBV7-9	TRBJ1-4	ASSWGTPSNEKLF
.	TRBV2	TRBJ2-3	ADGRRDTQY
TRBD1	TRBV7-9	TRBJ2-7	ASSPWDSPYEQY
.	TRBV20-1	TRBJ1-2	SARDSSYGYT
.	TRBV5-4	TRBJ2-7	ANSRDSYEQY
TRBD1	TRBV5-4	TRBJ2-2	ASSMGTATGELF
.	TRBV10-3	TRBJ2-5	AISRTEQETQY
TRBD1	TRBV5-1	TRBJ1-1	ASSLPGTGETEAF
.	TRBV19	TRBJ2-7	ASSIFLDSSEQY
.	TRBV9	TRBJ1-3	ASSVGEVVAGNTIY
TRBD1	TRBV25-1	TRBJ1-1	ASWRTGVNTEAF
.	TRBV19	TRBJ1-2	ASRTEANYGYT
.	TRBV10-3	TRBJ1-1	AISEVGMNTEAF